The 5 T cell receptor beta chains reported below all come from one sample, sequenced in a study of blood T cell repertoires in COVID-19. Sequencing was performed with immunoSEQ multiplex PCR; in TCRdb, only in-frame clones are kept and a portion is missing. The profile shows approximately 220,000 clones, approximately 80% of them singletons. The sequenced sample was peripheral blood. These receptors all come from a woman in her seventies with acute or convalescent COVID-19.

The V call is TRBV7-6, the J call TRBJ1-1; D might be TRBD1 (6 bases). Per germline, CDR1 SGHVS and CDR2 FNYEAQ. Trimming cost V 5 bases and J 5 bases, with 15 bases left between them. This CDR3 has 14 amino acids. The CDR3 loop is CASSLQGEGTEAFF. CDR3 nucleotides: TGTGCCAGCAGCCTACAGGGTGAGGGTACTGAAGCTTTCTTT.

This clone was counted a few times. CDR3 loop: CASSDRGRTEAFF. The CDR3 coding sequence is TGTGCCAGTAGTGACAGGGGTCGGACTGAAGCTTTCTTT. This chain joins TRBV7-2 and TRBJ1-1; 8 nucleotides align to TRBD1. This CDR3 spans 13 amino acids. Germline V CDR1 and CDR2: SGHTA, FQGNSA. V was pared by 9 bases and J by 5 bases, with 8 bases of the junction left unmatched.

This rearrangement joins TRBV12-3 or TRBV12-4 to TRBJ2-7; D unclear. The CDR3 has 13 residues. With 4 bases removed from V and 3 bases from J, the gap between germline ends came to 10 bases. In DNA, the CDR3 is TGTGCCAGCAGTTCGACACCTTTCTACGAGCAGTACTTC. Translating it yields CASSSTPFYEQYF.

The V call is TRBV19, the J call TRBJ1-5, with 9 bases aligning to TRBD1. With 1 base clipped from V and 5 bases from J, the junction kept 6 bases outside the gene matches. This CDR3 spans 16 amino acids. Germline assignment: CDR1 LNHDA and CDR2 SQIVND (reference sequence). The DNA for the CDR3 is TGTGCCAGTAGTATAGGGGGAGGGACAGGGCATCAGCCCCAGCATTTT. Amino acid sequence: CASSIGGGTGHQPQHF.

V is TRBV4-3 and J is TRBJ2-3; maybe TRBD2 (6 bases). V was shortened by 0 bases and J by 2 bases, with 15 bases between the two germline ends. Germline CDR1 is LGHNA and CDR2 is YSLEER. The CDR3 consists of 17 residues. CDR3 loop: CASSQDSGGTPTDTQYF. In nucleotides, the CDR3 is TGCGCCAGCAGCCAAGATTCGGGCGGGACCCCCACAGATACGCAGTATTTT.